This T cell receptor beta chain was sequenced for a study of blood T cell repertoires in COVID-19 (dated by TCRdb to 2019 to 2021). Notes on the research overall: Collaborator samples came from the United States, Italy and Spain and covered acute and convalescent phases of COVID-19. The material from the prospective study consisted of cDNA or gDNA derived from T cells, B-cell-depleted T cells, or PBMCs. Deeply sampled blood TCRbeta repertoires from subjects exposed to, actively infected with, or recovered from COVID-19 were included in the dataset. The repertoires were made available in a free public database intended to serve as a resource for research on the immune response to SARS-CoV-2. Samples were obtained from the ongoing ImmuneRACE study (first 160 participants) and from over a thousand subjects provided by 6 global collaborators. Nearly every sample came with metadata listing a de-identified subject ID, COVID-19 status, age in years and sex. Where available, HLA class I and class II types were taken from metadata supplied by the sample provider and were not determined by assay-based typing. The study at large found these results: The amount of clinical and demographic metadata varied by source and participant and was provided uncurated.

V is shortened by 8 bases, J by 6 bases, and the region joining them spans 14 bases. Taken from the germline V gene, the CDR1 and CDR2 loops are MDHEN and SYDVKM. Counted from cysteine to phenylalanine, this CDR3 has 13 amino acids. Only CDR3 DNA is held: 39 bases, read in frame from base 1. Comments on this clone: No antigen is known for it. The input lacks base qualities; no much larger clone sits a single base away.

Another Seattle source contributed samples from volunteer blood donors who had recovered from COVID-19. The collaborating institutions used their own protocols to collect whole blood in K2EDTA tubes. For TCRbeta analysis, collaborator samples were shipped as frozen whole blood, as isolated PBMCs, or as DNA extracted from either sample type. TCRbeta CDR3 regions were amplified from genomic DNA by means of the immunoSEQ Assay, a bias-controlled multiplex PCR. Processing in the source paper ran as follows. The number of nucleated cells in each sample was estimated by amplification of reference gene primers within the assay. To quantify the absolute abundance of each unique TCRbeta CDR3 rearrangement, sequence reads were collapsed and filtered. For each sample, productive Simpson clonality was calculated by taking the square root of Simpson's diversity index across productive rearrangements. As stored in TCRdb, this immuneACCESS dataset retains in-frame rearrangements with V and J assigned. A fraction of the clones does not appear; measured against another copy, unresolved V genes explain less than half of the discrepancy, and the remainder lacks a known reason. That table is the source of V, J and clone size, and D and trimming were worked out from the DNA. The sample table holds about 160,000 clones, of which 80% to 90% were seen once. The ten largest clones represent 3% to 4.5% of the sample.

The sequenced sample consisted of peripheral blood. The sequence was collected from a woman aged 55-69 years who had recovered from COVID-19. The chain joins TRBV28 to TRBJ1-3; the D segment could be TRBD1, given 5 matching bases. The CDR3 has the sequence CASWGGGENTIYF. The sequence in DNA is TGTGCCAGCTGGGGCGGGGGGGAAAACACCATATATTTT.